This T cell receptor beta chain came from a study of T cells in Graves' hyperthyroidism and ophthalmopathy. General study points: Patients with ophthalmopathy were separated from those with stable hyperthyroidism by a 13 V-J model.

Together with thyroid ultrasound, orbital computed tomography, serum thyroxine and TRAb, clinical symptoms were used for diagnoses. RNA transcripts gave rise to amplified TCR beta CDR3 regions. HTBI primers were used for first-round RT-PCR of the TCR CDR3. Each CDR3 protein gets one entry after TCRdb re-called the multiplex PCR reads with MiXCR. The sample contains approximately 630,000 distinct CDR3 sequences, around 15% of which appear only once. This clonotype showed up many times. What it binds is unknown. The source material was blood. This TCR came from a woman aged 30 to 39 with Graves' hyperthyroidism.

CDR3 sequence: CASSQEWDRGGNQPQHF. CDR3 DNA: TGTGCCAGCAGCCAAGAATGGGACAGGGGTGGGAATCAGCCCCAGCATTTT. This chain joins TRBV4-2 and TRBJ1-5; TRBD1 matches 10 bases. CDR1 LGHNA and CDR2 YNFKEQ come from the germline V gene. This CDR3 has 17 residues. Losses at the gene ends were 0 bases for V and 4 bases for J; bases not matched to a gene: 6.